The subject of this entry is one T cell receptor beta chain. This entry comes from a study of control samples from healthy donors and cancer patients. Repertoires were generated with immunoSEQ multiplex PCR, while TCRdb's copy carries only in-frame clones and drops some. This sample carries 400,000 to 450,000 clones, 90% of them seen once, and the ten largest clones take around 6.4%. The CDR3 runs 14 residues. V was clipped by 4 bases and J by 5 bases, with 13 bases between them. CDR1 and CDR2 (germline): SGDLS, YYNGEE. This receptor was taken from a man between 40 and 49 years old with head and neck cancer. The specimen sequenced was PBMCs. The rearrangement joins TRBV9 to TRBJ2-1; TRBD2 might be the D (5 bases). The CDR3 region is CASSLGGGHNEQFF. The CDR3 nucleotides are TGTGCCAGCAGCCTCGGCGGCGGGCACAATGAGCAGTTCTTC.